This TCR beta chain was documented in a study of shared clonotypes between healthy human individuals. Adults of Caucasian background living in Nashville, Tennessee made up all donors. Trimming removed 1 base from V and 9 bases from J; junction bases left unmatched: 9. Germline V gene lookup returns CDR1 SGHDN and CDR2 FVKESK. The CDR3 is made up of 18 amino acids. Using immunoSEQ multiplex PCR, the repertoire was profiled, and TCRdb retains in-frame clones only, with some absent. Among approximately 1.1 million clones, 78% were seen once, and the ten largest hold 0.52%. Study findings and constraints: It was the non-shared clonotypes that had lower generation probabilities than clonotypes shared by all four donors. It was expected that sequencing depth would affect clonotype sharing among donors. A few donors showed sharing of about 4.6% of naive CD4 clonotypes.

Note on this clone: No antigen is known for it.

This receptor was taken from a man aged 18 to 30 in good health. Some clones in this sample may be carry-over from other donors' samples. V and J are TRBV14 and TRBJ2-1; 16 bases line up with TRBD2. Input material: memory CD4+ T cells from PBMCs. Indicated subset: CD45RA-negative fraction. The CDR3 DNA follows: TGTGCCAGCAGCCAAGTTTTAGGGACTAGCGGGAGGGCCATTGAGCAGTTCTTC. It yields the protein CASSQVLGTSGRAIEQFF.